The 21 T cell receptor beta chains below come from one sample, sequenced in a study of cytomegalovirus exposure and HLA in healthy donors. PCR primers comprised 60 Vbeta and 13 Jbeta primers. TCRdb keeps only in-frame clones here, not all; method: immunoSEQ multiplex PCR. Among some 130,000 clones listed, roughly 78% were seen once. The source material was PBMCs. Source of these receptors: a young man in good health and CMV-seronegative.

The gene calls are TRBV28 and TRBJ1-1; D is perhaps TRBD1 (5 bases). This CDR3 region has 13 residues. CDR1 is MDHEN, CDR2 SYDVKM, per germline. V shed 5 bases and J shed 3 bases, with 10 bases lying between them. The CDR3 nucleotides are TGTGCCAGCAGTGAAGTAGGGGACACTGAAGCTTTCTTT. The encoded protein is CASSEVGDTEAFF.

This clone was picked up a small number of times. V usage is TRBV19 and J usage is TRBJ2-3; weak D call: TRBD2 (5 bases). CDR3 length: 13 residues. V dropped 3 bases and J dropped 4 bases, with 8 bases sitting between them. Germline assignment: CDR1 LNHDA and CDR2 SQIVND (reference sequence). CDR3 in DNA: TGTGCCAGTAGTATGAACGGGGCAGATACGCAGTATTTT. Translating gives CASSMNGADTQYF. Using reference TRBV19 and TRBJ2-3 for the parts outside the CDR3, the full variable domain is DGGITQSPKYLFRKEGQNVTLSCEQNLNHDAMYWYRQDPGQGLRLIYYSQIVNDFQKGDIAEGYSVSREKKESFPLTVTSAQKNPTAFYLCASSMNGADTQYFGPGTRLTVL.

This clone was seen just once. J is TRBJ2-7 and V is TRBV6-1; 10 bases fit TRBD2. The CDR3 has 16 residues. The ends lost 0 bases at V and 1 base at J; junction bases unmatched: 3. Looked up from germline, CDR1 is MNHNS and CDR2 is SASEGT. Here the CDR3 DNA reads TGTGCCAGCAGTGAAGCGTCACTAGCGGGATCCTACGAGCAGTACTTC. Its translation: CASSEASLAGSYEQYF.

The CDR3 nucleotides are TGCGCCAGCAGCTCCTACAGGGGAACTAATGAAAAACTGTTTTTT. Its protein is CASSSYRGTNEKLFF. The chain joins TRBV4-1 to TRBJ1-4; 7 nucleotides match TRBD1. Germline lookup yields CDR1 MGHRA and CDR2 YSYEKL. V shed 5 bases and J 1 base; nucleotides not matched to a gene: 4. CDR3 size: 15 residues.

The chain carries TRBV7-2 and TRBJ2-1, with a tentative D call TRBD2 (7 bases). The germline CDR1 and CDR2 sequences are SGHTA and FQGNSA. This CDR3 has 15 residues. Trimming stripped 6 bases from V and 10 bases from J, with 22 bases between. The CDR3 protein is CASRRALGRGQEQFF. Here the CDR3 DNA reads TGTGCCAGCAGACGGGCGTTAGGGAGGGGACAAGAGCAGTTCTTC.

The chain combines TRBV6-5 with TRBJ1-1; TRBD1 might be the D (6 bases). Trimming left V 6 bases short and J 5 bases short, with 16 bases between. The length of the CDR3 is 14 residues. Germline V gives CDR1 MNHEY, CDR2 SVGAGI. CDR3 in amino acids: CASSQGGGATEAFF. The CDR3 DNA is TGTGCCAGCAGCCAGGGTGGGGGCGCGACTGAAGCTTTCTTT.

The V gene is TRBV28, the J gene TRBJ1-3; 7 nucleotides match TRBD1. With 7 bases clipped from V and 3 bases from J, the junction kept 6 bases outside the gene matches. CDR3 length equals 14 residues. In germline, CDR1 is MDHEN, CDR2 SYDVKM. The CDR3 DNA sequence: TGTGCCAGCACAACAGGGGTAGGTGGAAACACCATATATTTT. Its translation: CASTTGVGGNTIYF.

A few counts support this clone. This CDR3 reads CASSLTGTQRNIQYF. The CDR3 region has the DNA TGCGCCAGCAGCTTAACCGGGACACAGAGGAACATTCAGTACTTC. The genes are TRBV5-1 and TRBJ2-4, with a possible D match to TRBD1 (6 bases). Germline V gene sequence: CDR1 SGHRS, CDR2 YFSETQ. The CDR3 runs 15 residues. Between the trimmed V and J ends, which lost 2 bases and 7 bases, there was a span of 16 bases. The full variable domain, its missing parts supplied by reference TRBV5-1 and TRBJ2-4, is KAGVTQTPRYLIKTRGQQVTLSCSPISGHRSVSWYQQTPGQGLQFLFEYFSETQRNKGNFPGRFSGRQFSNSRSEMNVSTLELGDSALYLCASSLTGTQRNIQYFGAGTRLSVL.

This chain connects TRBV5-6 to TRBJ2-1, with 7 bases identical to TRBD2. Germline CDR1 is SGHDT and CDR2 is YYEEEE. CDR3 size: 17 residues. The ends lost 0 bases at V and 4 bases at J; junction bases unmatched: 10. The CDR3 loop is CASSLGVWASGYNEQFF. The CDR3 nucleotides read TGTGCCAGCAGCTTGGGGGTATGGGCTAGCGGTTACAATGAGCAGTTCTTC.

This clone was detected only a few times. V usage is TRBV28 and J usage is TRBJ1-1; D remains unclear. V was pared by 6 bases and J by 4 bases, with 12 bases between. This CDR3 has 13 amino acids. The germline V gene encodes CDR1 MDHEN and CDR2 SYDVKM. The CDR3 nucleotides are TGTGCCAGCAGCCGGAGCCCACCCACTGAAGCTTTCTTT. Translating gives CASSRSPPTEAFF.

The V and J genes are TRBV5-1 and TRBJ2-5; TRBD2 agrees at 8 bases. The J call is in doubt because the DNA end fits TRBJ2-7 better. This CDR3 has 18 residues. Germline-derived CDR1 and CDR2 are SGHRS and YFSETQ. The CDR3 DNA reads TGCGCCAGCAGCTTGGTGGGGTGGGTAGCGGGATTAGTTTGCGAGCAGTACTTC. Its protein is CASSLVGWVAGLVCEQYF.

This chain uses TRBV19 with TRBJ2-6, with 7 positions matching TRBD1. V shed 7 bases, J shed 2 bases, and the junction held 8 bases outside the gene matches. The germline gives CDR1 LNHDA, CDR2 SQIVND (reference sequence). This CDR3 region has 16 residues. CDR3 loop: CASNYDRVPGANVLTF. CDR3 nucleotide sequence: TGTGCCAGTAACTACGACAGGGTCCCTGGGGCCAACGTCCTGACTTTC.

The chain has TRBV15 and TRBJ2-3; D may be TRBD2 (6 bases). Per the germline V gene, CDR1 is LNHNV and CDR2 is YYDKDF (reference sequence). The germline V and J ends were trimmed by 0 bases and 2 bases, with 12 bases remaining between them. This CDR3 comprises 16 residues. The chain's CDR3 is CATSRDRLGNTDTQYF. CDR3 sequence (DNA): TGTGCCACCAGCAGAGATCGACTAGGAAACACAGATACGCAGTATTTT.

The chain carries TRBV28 and TRBJ1-2, with D unclear. The CDR3 runs 14 residues. Per the germline V gene, CDR1 is MDHEN and CDR2 is SYDVKM. The V gene lost 6 bases and the J gene lost 6 bases, with 17 bases spanning the gap. CDR3 amino acids: CASSPPALSDGYTF. CDR3 sequence (DNA): TGTGCCAGCAGCCCCCCGGCCCTGAGCGATGGCTACACCTTC.

The DNA of the CDR3 is TGTGCCAGCTCATCCCGGGACAGGGAACCGTCTGGGGCCAACGTCCTGACTTTC. It codes for CASSSRDREPSGANVLTF. This chain uses TRBV18 with TRBJ2-6; 9 bases are a match to TRBD1. Germline loops: CDR1 KGHSH, CDR2 LQKENI. J was trimmed by 1 base and V by 5 bases; bases with no gene match: 9. The CDR3 has 18 amino acids.

The chain couples TRBV5-4 to TRBJ1-1; D is possibly TRBD1 (5 bases). Trimming took off 6 bases at V and 4 bases at J, with 13 bases between the two ends. The CDR3 is made up of 13 amino acids. CDR1 and CDR2 (germline): SGHNT, YYREEE (reference sequence). The CDR3 here is CASTKPGGTEAFF. In nucleotides, the CDR3 is TGTGCCAGCACCAAACCCGGGGGCACTGAAGCTTTCTTT.

This clone has just one count. The genes are TRBV2 and TRBJ1-1; D is unclear. The CDR3 is 15 residues long. Germline lookup yields CDR1 SNHLY and CDR2 FYNNEI. The germline V and J ends were trimmed by 2 bases and 8 bases, with 18 bases remaining between them. The CDR3 region is CASSESVGRPQEAFF. In DNA, the CDR3 is TGTGCCAGCAGTGAAAGCGTAGGGAGGCCCCAGGAAGCTTTCTTT.

As DNA, the CDR3 is TGCGCCAGCAGCTTGCCTTTACAGGGACCGGGAAACACCATATATTTT. Amino acid sequence: CASSLPLQGPGNTIYF. The V gene is TRBV5-1, the J gene TRBJ1-3, with a tentative D call TRBD1 (6 bases). CDR1 is SGHRS, CDR2 YFSETQ, per germline. The length of the CDR3 is 16 residues. V lost 1 base and J lost 4, with 15 bases in between. The full variable domain, rest sourced from reference TRBV5-1 and TRBJ1-3, is KAGVTQTPRYLIKTRGQQVTLSCSPISGHRSVSWYQQTPGQGLQFLFEYFSETQRNKGNFPGRFSGRQFSNSRSEMNVSTLELGDSALYLCASSLPLQGPGNTIYFGEGSWLTVV.

The chain recombines TRBV19 with TRBJ2-1; D unclear. Germline V gives CDR1 LNHDA, CDR2 SQIVND (reference sequence). V shed 3 bases and J shed 9 bases, with 9 bases lying between them. The CDR3 consists of 12 residues. DNA of the CDR3: TGTGCCAGTAGTATGCCCCTCGGTGAGCAGTTCTTC. This gives the protein CASSMPLGEQFF.

The chain links TRBV2 to TRBJ2-3; TRBD2 is a possible D gene (6 bases). The CDR3 is 14 residues long. Trimming took 4 bases from V and 4 from J, leaving 12 bases between them. Germline values: CDR1 SNHLY, CDR2 FYNNEI. CDR3 sequence (DNA): TGTGCCAGCAGTGCCCCGCGGGATGCAGATACGCAGTATTTT. It is translated as CASSAPRDADTQYF.

This clone was picked up one time. The J gene is TRBJ1-1, the V gene TRBV4-1; 7 nucleotides agree with TRBD1. CDR3 length: 16 residues. From germline, CDR1 is MGHRA and CDR2 YSYEKL. V lost 4 bases to trimming and J lost 5 bases; unmatched junction nucleotides: 13. CDR3 in DNA: TGCGCCAGCAGCCCATGGACAGGAATGTCCGTTACTGAAGCTTTCTTT. Its protein product is CASSPWTGMSVTEAFF.